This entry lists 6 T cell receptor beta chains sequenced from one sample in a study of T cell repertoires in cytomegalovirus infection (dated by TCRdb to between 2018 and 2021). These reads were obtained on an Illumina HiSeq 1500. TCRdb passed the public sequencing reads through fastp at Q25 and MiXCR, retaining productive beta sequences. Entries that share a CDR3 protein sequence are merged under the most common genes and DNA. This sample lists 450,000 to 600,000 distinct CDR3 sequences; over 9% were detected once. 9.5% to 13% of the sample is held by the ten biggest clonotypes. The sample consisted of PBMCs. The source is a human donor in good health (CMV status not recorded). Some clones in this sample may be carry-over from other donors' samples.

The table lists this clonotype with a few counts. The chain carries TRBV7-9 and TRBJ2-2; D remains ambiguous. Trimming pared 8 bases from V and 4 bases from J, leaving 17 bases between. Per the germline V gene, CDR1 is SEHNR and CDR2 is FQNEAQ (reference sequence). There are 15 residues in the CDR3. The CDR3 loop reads CASSVVQKSTGELFF. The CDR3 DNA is TGTGCCAGCTCGGTAGTCCAAAAAAGCACCGGGGAGCTGTTTTTT.

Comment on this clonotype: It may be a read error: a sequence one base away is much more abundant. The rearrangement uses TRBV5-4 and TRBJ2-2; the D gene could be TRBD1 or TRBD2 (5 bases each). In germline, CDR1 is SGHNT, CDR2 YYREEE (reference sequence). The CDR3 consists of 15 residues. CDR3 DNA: TGTGCCGGCAGCCCGGGACCGGAAAGCACCGGGGAGCTGTTTTTT. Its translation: CAGSPGPESTGELFF.

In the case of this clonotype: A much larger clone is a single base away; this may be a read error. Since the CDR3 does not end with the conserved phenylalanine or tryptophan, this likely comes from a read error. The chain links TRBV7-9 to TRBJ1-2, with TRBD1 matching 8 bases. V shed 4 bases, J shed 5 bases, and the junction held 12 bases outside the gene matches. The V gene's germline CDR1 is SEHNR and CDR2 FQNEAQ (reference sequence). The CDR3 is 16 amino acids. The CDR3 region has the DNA TGTGCCAGCAGCTCAGGGGGCAGCTCGGGAGGATATGGCTACACCTCC. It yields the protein CASSSGGSSGGYGYTS.

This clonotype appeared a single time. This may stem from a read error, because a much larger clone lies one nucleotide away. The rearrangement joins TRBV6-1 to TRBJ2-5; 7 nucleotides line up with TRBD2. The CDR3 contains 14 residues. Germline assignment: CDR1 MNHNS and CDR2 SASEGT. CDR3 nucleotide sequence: TGTGCCACCAGTGAAGAGGGAGGGGCTGAGACCCAGTACTTC. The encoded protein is CATSEEGGAETQYF.

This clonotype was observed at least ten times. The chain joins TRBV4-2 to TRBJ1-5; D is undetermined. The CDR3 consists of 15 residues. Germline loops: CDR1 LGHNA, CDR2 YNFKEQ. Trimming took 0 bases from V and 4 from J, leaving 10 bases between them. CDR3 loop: CASSQDRGTNQPQHF. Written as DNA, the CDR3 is TGTGCCAGCAGCCAAGATCGTGGAACGAATCAGCCCCAGCATTTT.

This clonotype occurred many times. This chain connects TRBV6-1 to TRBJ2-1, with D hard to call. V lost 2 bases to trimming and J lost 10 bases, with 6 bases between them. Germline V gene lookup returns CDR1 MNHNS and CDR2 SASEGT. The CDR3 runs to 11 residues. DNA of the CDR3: TGTGCCAGCAGTGAATTAACCGAGCAGTTCTTC. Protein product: CASSELTEQFF.